This TCR beta chain was identified during a study of blood T cell repertoires in COVID-19. On the study more broadly: Researchers got acute and convalescent COVID-19 samples from the United States, Italy and Spain. From T cells, B-cell-depleted T cells, or PBMCs came the material, which was cDNA or gDNA.

CDR3 length: 16 residues. Germline V gene sequence: CDR1 SGHTA, CDR2 FQGNSA. Unmatched junction bases numbered 11, after V lost 4 bases and J lost 6 bases. In the original processing: Amplification of reference gene primers provided the estimated nucleated cell counts. This table comes from immunoSEQ multiplex PCR, and its TCRdb copy is limited to in-frame clones, with some not included. V, J and clone size reflect that table, while D and trimming were determined from the DNA. The repertoire includes more than 70,000 clones, approximately 89% of them detected once, and 5.8% sits in the top ten. This receptor was taken from a man in his forties or fifties with active COVID-19. The specimen was peripheral blood. The chain is built from TRBV7-2 and TRBJ2-7, with 11 bases matching TRBD2. The CDR3 here is CASSYFSTSGTTEQYF. DNA of the CDR3: TGTGCCAGCAGCTACTTTTCGACTAGCGGGACCACCGAGCAGTACTTC.